The next 28 T cell receptor beta chains were all read from a single sample in a study of T cells in Graves' hyperthyroidism and ophthalmopathy. The source material, RNA transcripts, was used to amplify TCR beta CDR3 regions. The TCR CDR3 was amplified in a first-round RT-PCR using the HTBI primer set. TCRdb ran MiXCR on the multiplex PCR reads and lists one entry per CDR3 protein. The table shows approximately 690,000 distinct CDR3 sequences, with roughly 20% occurring only once. Sequences were obtained from blood. The receptors were sampled from a man younger than 45 with Graves' ophthalmopathy.

This sequence joins TRBV28 and TRBJ2-7; either TRBD1 or TRBD2 may supply D (7 bases each). The CDR3 totals 17 residues. Per the germline V gene, CDR1 is MDHEN and CDR2 is SYDVKM. The V gene lost 3 bases and the J gene lost 3 bases, with 21 bases spanning the gap. The CDR3 sequence is CASSFWGRQGGNYEQYF. Written as DNA, the CDR3 is TGTGCCAGCAGTTTCTGGGGACGACAGGGAGGGAACTACGAGCAGTACTTC.

The chain joins TRBV10-2 to TRBJ2-5; TRBD1 aligns across 7 bases. This CDR3 is 15 amino acids long. Unmatched junction bases numbered 7, after V lost 2 bases and J lost 4 bases. CDR1 and CDR2 (germline): WSHSY, SAAADI. This CDR3 reads CASSEVWTGRETQYF. The CDR3 nucleotides are TGCGCCAGCAGTGAGGTGTGGACAGGCCGAGAGACCCAGTACTTC.

This clonotype has ten or more counts. V usage is TRBV5-1 and J usage is TRBJ1-2; D is unresolved. CDR3 size: 13 residues. The germline V and J ends were trimmed by 4 bases and 6 bases, with 13 bases remaining between them. The germline V gene encodes CDR1 SGHRS and CDR2 YFSETQ. In DNA, the CDR3 is TGCGCCAGCAGCCCGAAGCCTGGCGATGGCTACACCTTC. This codes for CASSPKPGDGYTF.

Regarding this clonotype: This may be a read error: a much more frequent sequence differs by one nucleotide. For the CDR3, the DNA is TGCGCCAGCAGCCCCCAGACAGGATTCAATGAGCAGTTCTTC. This sequence encodes CASSPQTGFNEQFF. This sequence joins TRBV5-1 and TRBJ2-1; D may be TRBD1 (6 bases). The CDR3 has 14 amino acids. CDR1 SGHRS and CDR2 YFSETQ come from the germline V gene. Trimming shortened V by 4 bases and J by 6 bases, and 14 bases separated the two germline ends.

V gene TRBV20-1 combines with J gene TRBJ2-1, with D possibly matching TRBD2 (5 bases). Germline V gene data show CDR1 as DFQATT and CDR2 as SNEGSKA (reference sequence). Trimming shortened V by 0 bases and J by 5 bases, and 17 bases separated the two germline ends. CDR3 length: 16 residues. The CDR3: CSARDKEASSHNEQFF. The CDR3 nucleotides read TGCAGTGCTAGAGATAAAGAGGCTAGCAGCCACAATGAGCAGTTCTTC.

The chain links TRBV5-6 to TRBJ2-1; D is ambiguous. Germline V gene sequence: CDR1 SGHDT, CDR2 YYEEEE. The CDR3 loop spans 14 amino acids. Trimming stripped 4 bases from V and 4 bases from J, with 12 bases between. The chain's CDR3 is CASSPGEKYNEQFF. CDR3 in DNA: TGTGCCAGCAGCCCGGGTGAAAAGTACAATGAGCAGTTCTTC.

The V and J genes are TRBV20-1 and TRBJ2-1; D remains ambiguous. V was shortened by 2 bases and J by 4 bases, with 12 bases between the two germline ends. Germline V CDR1 and CDR2: DFQATT, SNEGSKA (reference sequence). The CDR3 is made up of 14 amino acids. The CDR3 DNA is TGCAGTGCTAGATCCCCCCAGGCTTACAATGAGCAGTTCTTC. This codes for CSARSPQAYNEQFF.

Notes on this clonotype: A read error may explain this, as a much larger clone is one base away. This chain joins TRBV24-1 and TRBJ2-1, with D perhaps TRBD2 (5 bases). Germline V gene sequence: CDR1 KGHDR, CDR2 SFDVKD. The CDR3 extends over 14 amino acids. CDR3: CATSGGAAYNGQFF. The CDR3 DNA sequence: TGTGCCACCAGTGGGGGAGCAGCCTACAATGGGCAGTTCTTC.

This clonotype was counted between two and nine times. The chain employs TRBV20-1 and TRBJ2-3; the D gene is possibly TRBD1 (5 bases). The CDR3 runs 15 residues. V was clipped by 2 bases and J by 2 bases, with 14 bases between them. Germline V gives CDR1 DFQATT, CDR2 SNEGSKA (reference sequence). DNA for the CDR3: TGCAGTGCTAGATCAGGGAACTCCTTCACAGATACGCAGTATTTT. Encoded protein: CSARSGNSFTDTQYF.

This clonotype appeared a few times. V gene TRBV28 combines with J gene TRBJ1-2, with TRBD1 matching 8 bases. The length of the CDR3 is 13 residues. Germline V lookup: CDR1 MDHEN, CDR2 SYDVKM. The V gene end was trimmed by 3 bases and the J gene end by 7 bases; junction bases not matched to a gene: 4. CDR3 amino acids: CASSLPGGVGYTF. CDR3 DNA sequence: TGTGCCAGCAGTTTGCCAGGGGGCGTTGGCTACACCTTC.

The chain joins TRBV4-1 to TRBJ2-1; D may be TRBD1 (5 bases). Germline V lookup: CDR1 MGHRA, CDR2 YSYEKL. This CDR3 has 15 amino acids. Trimming shortened V by 0 bases and J by 8 bases, and 14 bases separated the two germline ends. The CDR3 DNA reads as TGCGCCAGCAGCCAAGATCAGGGAATCTTCTATGAGCAGTTCTTC. Amino acid sequence: CASSQDQGIFYEQFF.

The CDR3 spells CAWSVSSGSYEQYF. In DNA form, the CDR3 reads TGTGCCTGGAGTGTAAGTAGCGGGAGTTACGAGCAGTACTTC. The rearrangement uses TRBV30 and TRBJ2-7, with 9 bases fitting TRBD2. The J segment lost 4 bases and the V segment lost 0 bases, leaving 4 bases of the junction unmatched. The CDR3 has 14 residues. The germline CDR1 and CDR2 sequences are GTSNPN and SVGIG (reference sequence). The variable domain in full, completed from reference TRBV30 and TRBJ2-7, reads SQTIHQWPATLVQPVGSPLSLECTVEGTSNPNLYWYRQAAGRGLQLLFYSVGIGQISSEVPQNLSASRPQDRQFILSSKKLLLSDSGFYLCAWSVSSGSYEQYFGPGTRLTVT.

This clonotype was recorded at least ten times. The chain is built from TRBV27 and TRBJ2-2; 12 nucleotides match TRBD2. This CDR3 has 15 residues. Germline trimming cut 2 bases from V and 8 bases from J; bases unmatched to any gene: 3. Germline lookup yields CDR1 MNHEY and CDR2 SMNVEV (reference sequence). CDR3 in amino acids: CASSLTSGRLGELFF. In nucleotides, the CDR3 is TGTGCCAGCAGTTTAACTAGCGGGAGGTTGGGGGAGCTGTTTTTT.

This chain joins TRBV10-3 and TRBJ2-7; perhaps D is TRBD1 or TRBD2 (7 bases each). The length of the CDR3 is 16 residues. In germline, CDR1 is ENHRY, CDR2 SYGVKD. V was clipped by 10 bases and J by 2 bases, with 24 bases between them. CDR3 region: CANSEGEGANTYEQYF. DNA of the CDR3: TGTGCCAACAGCGAGGGGGAGGGGGCCAATACCTACGAGCAGTACTTC.

The chain uses TRBV7-3 and TRBJ2-2, with a weak D call TRBD1 (6 bases). Germline V CDR1 and CDR2: SGHTA, FQGTGA. V was clipped by 8 bases and J by 4 bases, with 17 bases between them. The length of the CDR3 is 15 residues. CDR3 region: CASALDGTFTGELFF. Written as DNA, the CDR3 is TGTGCCAGCGCCCTGGACGGGACATTCACCGGGGAGCTGTTTTTT.

V and J are TRBV20-1 and TRBJ2-2; 9 nucleotides match TRBD1. The CDR3 runs to 16 residues. V dropped 6 bases and J dropped 3; count of bases not matched to a gene: 11. Germline V lookup: CDR1 DFQATT, CDR2 SNEGSKA (reference sequence). This chain's CDR3 is CSAKDRDREDTGELFF. CDR3 nucleotides: TGCAGTGCAAAAGACCGGGACAGGGAAGACACCGGGGAGCTGTTTTTT.

The CDR3 loop reads CASSVQGPYEQYF. The CDR3 DNA sequence: TGCGCCAGCAGCGTCCAAGGCCCCTACGAGCAGTACTTC. The chain couples TRBV5-1 to TRBJ2-7; D gene uncertain. The V and J ends lost 4 bases and 2 bases respectively, with 10 bases between them. Germline V lookup: CDR1 SGHRS, CDR2 YFSETQ. The CDR3 totals 13 residues.

J is TRBJ2-2 and V is TRBV20-1, with D perhaps TRBD2 (6 bases). Germline V gene data show CDR1 as DFQATT and CDR2 as SNEGSKA (reference sequence). The CDR3 runs 15 residues. Deletions cut 6 bases from V and 5 bases from J, with 19 bases between. The CDR3 DNA sequence: TGCAGTGCGAGGGACTCTCGAGCCATAACCGGGGAGCTGTTTTTT. It yields the protein CSARDSRAITGELFF.

This clonotype was recorded at least ten times. This chain connects TRBV11-1 to TRBJ1-5, with a tentative D call TRBD1 (6 bases). This CDR3 comprises 17 residues. V was clipped by 4 bases and J by 2 bases, with 18 bases between them. CDR1 SGHAT and CDR2 FQDESV come from the germline V gene (reference sequence). The CDR3 nucleotides read TGTGCCAGCAGCTCTCGGAGGGGGACCTTCGGCAATCAGCCCCAGCATTTT. Its translation is CASSSRRGTFGNQPQHF.

This clonotype was seen ten or more times. J is TRBJ1-5 and V is TRBV20-1, with D possibly matching TRBD1 (5 bases). Germline lookup yields CDR1 DFQATT and CDR2 SNEGSKA (reference sequence). Trimming left V 2 bases short and J 0 bases short, with 8 bases between. This CDR3 has 14 residues. CDR3: CSARSGGSNQPQHF. CDR3 in DNA: TGCAGTGCTAGATCCGGGGGTAGCAATCAGCCCCAGCATTTT.

This clonotype was observed many times. The chain links TRBV30 to TRBJ1-1, with 8 bases aligning to TRBD1. The V gene end was trimmed by 7 bases and the J gene end by 4 bases; junction bases not matched to a gene: 5. This CDR3 is 12 amino acids long. Germline CDR1 reads GTSNPN; CDR2 reads SVGIG (reference sequence). CDR3 sequence: CASGQGFTEAFF. The CDR3, as DNA: TGTGCCTCTGGACAGGGTTTCACTGAAGCTTTCTTT.

This clonotype was picked up a small number of times. The V gene is TRBV29-1, the J gene TRBJ1-1; 7 bases align to TRBD1. With V trimmed by 4 bases and J by 3 bases, 8 bases remained unmatched. The CDR3 loop spans 14 amino acids. The V gene's germline CDR1 is SQVTM and CDR2 ANQGSEA. CDR3: CSVVGDRAYTEAFF. In DNA form, the CDR3 reads TGCAGCGTTGTGGGAGACAGGGCGTACACTGAAGCTTTCTTT.

Note on this clonotype: A read error may explain this, as a much larger clone is one base away. The V gene is TRBV4-1, the J gene TRBJ1-2, with no clear D. Germline CDR1 reads MGHRA; CDR2 reads YSYEKL. Trimming cost V 4 bases and J 14 bases, with 23 bases left between them. The CDR3 spans 14 residues. The CDR3 here is CASSRFLLSPEWTF. In DNA form, the CDR3 reads TGCGCCAGCAGCCGGTTTCTATTGTCCCCCGAATGGACCTTC.

This clonotype came up a few times. The J gene is TRBJ2-7, the V gene TRBV30, with D possibly called TRBD1 or TRBD2 (5 bases each). Trimming left V 0 bases short and J 4 bases short, with 13 bases between. The CDR3 consists of 14 residues. Germline CDR1 is GTSNPN and CDR2 is SVGIG (reference sequence). In nucleotides, the CDR3 is TGTGCCTGGAGTGTTTCAACCGGGGCGTACGAGCAGTACTTC. Protein product: CAWSVSTGAYEQYF.

The sample holds many counts of this clonotype. The chain employs TRBV20-1 and TRBJ2-7, with TRBD2 matching over 12 bases. V dropped 5 bases and J dropped 9; count of bases not matched to a gene: 11. CDR1 DFQATT and CDR2 SNEGSKA come from the germline V gene (reference sequence). This CDR3 has 14 residues. CDR3 protein: CSAGLAGGHRGQYF. CDR3 bases: TGCAGTGCTGGTCTAGCGGGAGGGCACCGGGGGCAGTACTTC.

This clonotype was observed a handful of times. The chain links TRBV6-1 to TRBJ1-5; weak D call: TRBD1 (6 bases). This CDR3 comprises 16 residues. Germline assignment: CDR1 MNHNS and CDR2 SASEGT. Trimming pared 1 base from V and 0 bases from J, leaving 10 bases between. CDR3 in DNA: TGTGCCAGCAGTGAAGGGGGACACACTAGCAATCAGCCCCAGCATTTT. It specifies CASSEGGHTSNQPQHF.

This clonotype has a handful of counts. J is TRBJ2-6 and V is TRBV2; D is possibly TRBD1 (6 bases). Trimming cost V 5 bases and J 0 bases, with 11 bases left between them. Germline V lookup: CDR1 SNHLY, CDR2 FYNNEI. This CDR3 spans 16 amino acids. The CDR3 nucleotides are TGTGCCAGCAGTAAAGAACAGGGCTCTGGGGCCAACGTCCTGACTTTC. Protein sequence: CASSKEQGSGANVLTF.

This clonotype has at least ten counts. The chain combines TRBV18 with TRBJ1-2; the D gene is possibly TRBD1 (6 bases). The V end lost 3 bases, the J end lost 6 bases, and 14 bases lay between the germline ends. CDR3 length: 14 residues. Germline-derived CDR1 and CDR2 are KGHSH and LQKENI. The CDR3 DNA sequence: TGTGCCAGCTCACCGCTGGACAGCCGAGATGGCTACACCTTC. Translation: CASSPLDSRDGYTF.